This TCR beta chain appears in the sequencing data of a study of T cell repertoires in Merkel cell carcinoma (dated by TCRdb to the late 2010s). About the study as a whole: Patients who had received intralesional immunotherapy or systemic immune checkpoint blockade prior to the biopsy were excluded. A diagnosis of MCPyV-positive Merkel cell carcinoma and successful in vitro expansion of tumor-infiltrating lymphocytes were required for inclusion. Tetramer sorting, cloning and paired TCR sequencing of expanded tumor-infiltrating lymphocytes were first used to define MCPyV-specific clonotypes. Results the study describes overall, beyond this receptor: Normal tissue biopsies were not studied.

Every study subject tested positive for serum antibodies to T-antigen and had biopsy-confirmed Merkel cell carcinoma that was MCPyV-positive. Genomic DNA was extracted from over 5 adjacent 10-micron frozen tumor sections without cell sorting or culture. Tumor biopsy tissue of roughly 5 x 5 x 5 mm was frozen in optimal cutting temperature compound. In the frozen biopsy, scout sections stained with hematoxylin and eosin confirmed abundant Merkel cell carcinoma and infiltrating cells. Note on this clone: There is no known antigen for this receptor. The record has no base qualities; no much larger clone is one base away.

TRB CDR3 sequencing and data processing of tumor genomic DNA were performed with the immunoSEQ assay. The clones in this table, taken by TCRdb from immuneACCESS, are in-frame only. Not every clone is retained; where verified, under half of the shortfall comes from an unresolved V gene, and the cause of the rest is unknown. The sample records about 14,000 clones, approximately 73% of which are singletons. The ten largest clones add up to under 20% of the sample. The specimen was tumor tissue. The TCR originated in an adult with Merkel cell carcinoma.

Here the CDR3 is given as CASSHPGAPGSQYF. The bases read TGTGCCAGCAGCCACCCGGGAGCCCCGGGTAGCCAGTACTTC. The sequence links TRBV7-8 to TRBJ2-5; perhaps TRBD2 is the D gene, with 6 bases matching. From its cysteine to its phenylalanine, the CDR3 spans 14 amino acids. Kept here is only the CDR3 DNA, which spans 42 bases and is read in frame from base 1. Relative to germline, V is 5 bases shorter and J is 10 bases shorter, with 20 bases between their ends. CDR1 and CDR2 were assigned from the germline V gene as SGHVS and FQNEAQ.